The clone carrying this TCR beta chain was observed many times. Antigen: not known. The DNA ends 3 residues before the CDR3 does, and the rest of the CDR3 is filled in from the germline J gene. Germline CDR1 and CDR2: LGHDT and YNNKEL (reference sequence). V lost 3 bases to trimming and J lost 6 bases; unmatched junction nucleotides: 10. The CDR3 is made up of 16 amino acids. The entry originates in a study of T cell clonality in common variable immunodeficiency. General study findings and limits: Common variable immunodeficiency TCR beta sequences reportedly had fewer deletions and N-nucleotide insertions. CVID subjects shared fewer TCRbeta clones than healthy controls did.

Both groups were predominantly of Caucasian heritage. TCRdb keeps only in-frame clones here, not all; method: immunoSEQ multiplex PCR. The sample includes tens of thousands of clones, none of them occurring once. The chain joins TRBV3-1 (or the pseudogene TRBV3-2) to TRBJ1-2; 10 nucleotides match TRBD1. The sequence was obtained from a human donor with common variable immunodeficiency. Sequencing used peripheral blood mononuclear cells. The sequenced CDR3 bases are TGTGCCAGCAGCCAGGGACAGGGGATCCCTTTTAATGGC. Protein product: CASSQGQGIPFNG. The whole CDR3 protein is CASSQGQGIPFNGYTF.